This TCR beta chain is drawn from a study of cytomegalovirus exposure and HLA in healthy donors. This clone is a singleton in its sample. The PCR employed 60 Vbeta primers together with 13 Jbeta primers. Using immunoSEQ multiplex PCR, the repertoire was profiled, and TCRdb retains in-frame clones only, with some absent. This sample has around 100,000 clones, with approximately 78% found just once. The sequence was collected from a man aged 25 to 45 in good health and CMV-seropositive. The sample consisted of PBMCs.

The CDR3 sequence: CASSPLPTAGRGAEAFF. The CDR3 DNA sequence: TGTGCCAGCTCACCTTTACCTACGGCGGGGAGGGGGGCTGAAGCTTTCTTT. The chain links TRBV18 to TRBJ1-1, with a possible D match to TRBD1 (6 bases). Trimming shortened V by 3 bases and J by 6 bases, and 23 bases separated the two germline ends. CDR1 KGHSH and CDR2 LQKENI come from the germline V gene. This CDR3 has 17 residues.